This TCR beta chain was found in a study of blood T cell repertoires in COVID-19. About the research overall: Acute-phase and convalescent COVID-19 samples originated in the United States, Italy and Spain. PBMCs, B-cell-depleted T cells, or T cells provided the cDNA or gDNA that made up the material.

This clone has a handful of counts. In the original analysis: Estimates of nucleated cell counts were drawn from the amplification of reference gene primers. Here immunoSEQ multiplex PCR was the method, and the copy in TCRdb shows in-frame clones only, minus some. V, J and clone size derive from that table, while D and trimming were established from the DNA sequence. The sample shows under 400,000 clones, approximately 89% of them seen only once. This receptor was identified in a woman aged 25-40 years with COVID-19, enrolled during active disease. Sequenced input: peripheral blood.

As DNA, the CDR3 is TGTGCCACCAGCAGAGATCAGGGATTAGGTGAAGCTTTCTTT. Amino acids: CATSRDQGLGEAFF. This chain uses TRBV15 with TRBJ1-1, with a possible D match to TRBD1 (5 bases). Trimming took 0 bases from V and 7 from J, leaving 12 bases between them. The germline V gene encodes CDR1 LNHNV and CDR2 YYDKDF (reference sequence). The CDR3 is made up of 14 amino acids.